This entry lists 9 T cell receptor beta chains sequenced from one sample in a study of T cell responses to AZD1222 COVID-19 vaccine. The data were produced by immunoSEQ multiplex PCR, yet TCRdb's version contains in-frame clones alone and is incomplete. Here the sample spans about 150,000 clones, roughly 90% being singletons. The sample consisted of peripheral blood, taken on day 0 of AZD1222 vaccination. Receptors originate from an adult in good health.

The chain has TRBV11-3 and TRBJ2-7; D is possibly TRBD2 (5 bases). The CDR3 sequence is 14 residues long. Germline V gene sequence: CDR1 SGHNT, CDR2 YENEEA. The V and J ends lost 5 bases and 3 bases respectively, with 14 bases between them. The CDR3 sequence is CASSKAGWHYEQYF. As DNA, the CDR3 is TGTGCCAGCAGCAAGGCGGGCTGGCACTACGAGCAGTACTTC.

The genes are TRBV28 and TRBJ2-7; D may be TRBD1 or TRBD2 (6 bases each). V lost 1 base and J lost 4, with 14 bases in between. Per germline, CDR1 MDHEN and CDR2 SYDVKM. The CDR3 runs to 15 residues. CDR3 in amino acids: CASSLSGGTRYEQYF. CDR3 bases: TGTGCCAGCAGTTTATCTGGGGGGACAAGGTACGAGCAGTACTTC.

V usage is TRBV11-2 and J usage is TRBJ2-2, with 8 bases fitting TRBD2. Germline V gene data show CDR1 as SGHAT and CDR2 as FQNNGV. V lost 1 base and J lost 4; bases outside the gene matches: 2. The CDR3 runs 15 residues. The CDR3 coding sequence is TGTGCCAGCAGCTTAGGCGGGAGGCCCACCGGGGAGCTGTTTTTT. It translates to CASSLGGRPTGELFF.

This chain connects TRBV6-5 to TRBJ1-4, with unresolved D. CDR1 is MNHEY, CDR2 SVGAGI, per germline. V shed 0 bases and J shed 8 bases, with 10 bases lying between them. The CDR3 has 14 residues. CDR3 DNA: TGTGCCAGCAGTTACTCAGGGAGGAGGGAAAAACTGTTTTTT. Amino acid sequence: CASSYSGRREKLFF.

The chain recombines TRBV30 with TRBJ2-1, with 9 bases fitting TRBD2. The V and J ends lost 5 bases and 7 bases, in that order; junction bases with no gene match: 6. The CDR3 loop spans 13 amino acids. Germline CDR1 GTSNPN, CDR2 SVGIG (reference sequence). The CDR3 DNA sequence: TGTGCCTGGCGGCTAGCGGGAACAAATGAGCAGTTCTTC. Amino acids: CAWRLAGTNEQFF.

The V and J genes are TRBV20-1 and TRBJ1-2; D remains unclear. CDR3 length: 11 amino acids. Trimming left V 1 base short and J 4 bases short, with 4 bases between. Germline CDR1 DFQATT, CDR2 SNEGSKA (reference sequence). Written as DNA, the CDR3 is TGCAGTGCTAGAGCCTTCTATGGCTACACCTTC. This codes for CSARAFYGYTF.

This clone was seen only once. V and J are TRBV7-9 and TRBJ2-3, with 7 nucleotides matching TRBD1. Germline V lookup: CDR1 SEHNR, CDR2 FQNEAQ (reference sequence). The CDR3 spans 14 residues. V shed 10 bases, J shed 4 bases, and the junction held 11 bases outside the gene matches. In DNA form, the CDR3 reads TGTGCCACGAAGGGGACGACAGGGCCAGATACGCAGTATTTT. It translates to CATKGTTGPDTQYF. The full variable domain, in which reference TRBV7-9 and TRBJ2-3 provide the parts outside the CDR3, is DTGVSQNPRHKITKRGQNVTFRCDPISEHNRLYWYRQTLGQGPEFLTYFQNEAQLEKSRLLSDRFSAERPKGSFSTLEIQRTEQGDSAMYLCATKGTTGPDTQYFGPGTRLTVL.

The gene calls are TRBV12-3 or TRBV12-4 and TRBJ2-7; either TRBD1 or TRBD2 may fit D (5 bases each). CDR3 size: 13 residues. Trimming pared 8 bases from V and 0 bases from J, leaving 11 bases between. The CDR3 here is CASRDRLSYEQYF. The CDR3 nucleotides are TGTGCCAGCCGGGACCGCCTCTCCTACGAGCAGTACTTC.

This rearrangement joins TRBV28 to TRBJ1-2, with D unresolved. The CDR3 is 13 amino acids. Germline-derived CDR1 and CDR2 are MDHEN and SYDVKM. V was pared by 2 bases and J by 2 bases, with 6 bases between. The CDR3 protein is CASSLDRNYGYTF. The CDR3 DNA follows: TGTGCCAGCAGTTTAGATAGGAACTATGGCTACACCTTC.